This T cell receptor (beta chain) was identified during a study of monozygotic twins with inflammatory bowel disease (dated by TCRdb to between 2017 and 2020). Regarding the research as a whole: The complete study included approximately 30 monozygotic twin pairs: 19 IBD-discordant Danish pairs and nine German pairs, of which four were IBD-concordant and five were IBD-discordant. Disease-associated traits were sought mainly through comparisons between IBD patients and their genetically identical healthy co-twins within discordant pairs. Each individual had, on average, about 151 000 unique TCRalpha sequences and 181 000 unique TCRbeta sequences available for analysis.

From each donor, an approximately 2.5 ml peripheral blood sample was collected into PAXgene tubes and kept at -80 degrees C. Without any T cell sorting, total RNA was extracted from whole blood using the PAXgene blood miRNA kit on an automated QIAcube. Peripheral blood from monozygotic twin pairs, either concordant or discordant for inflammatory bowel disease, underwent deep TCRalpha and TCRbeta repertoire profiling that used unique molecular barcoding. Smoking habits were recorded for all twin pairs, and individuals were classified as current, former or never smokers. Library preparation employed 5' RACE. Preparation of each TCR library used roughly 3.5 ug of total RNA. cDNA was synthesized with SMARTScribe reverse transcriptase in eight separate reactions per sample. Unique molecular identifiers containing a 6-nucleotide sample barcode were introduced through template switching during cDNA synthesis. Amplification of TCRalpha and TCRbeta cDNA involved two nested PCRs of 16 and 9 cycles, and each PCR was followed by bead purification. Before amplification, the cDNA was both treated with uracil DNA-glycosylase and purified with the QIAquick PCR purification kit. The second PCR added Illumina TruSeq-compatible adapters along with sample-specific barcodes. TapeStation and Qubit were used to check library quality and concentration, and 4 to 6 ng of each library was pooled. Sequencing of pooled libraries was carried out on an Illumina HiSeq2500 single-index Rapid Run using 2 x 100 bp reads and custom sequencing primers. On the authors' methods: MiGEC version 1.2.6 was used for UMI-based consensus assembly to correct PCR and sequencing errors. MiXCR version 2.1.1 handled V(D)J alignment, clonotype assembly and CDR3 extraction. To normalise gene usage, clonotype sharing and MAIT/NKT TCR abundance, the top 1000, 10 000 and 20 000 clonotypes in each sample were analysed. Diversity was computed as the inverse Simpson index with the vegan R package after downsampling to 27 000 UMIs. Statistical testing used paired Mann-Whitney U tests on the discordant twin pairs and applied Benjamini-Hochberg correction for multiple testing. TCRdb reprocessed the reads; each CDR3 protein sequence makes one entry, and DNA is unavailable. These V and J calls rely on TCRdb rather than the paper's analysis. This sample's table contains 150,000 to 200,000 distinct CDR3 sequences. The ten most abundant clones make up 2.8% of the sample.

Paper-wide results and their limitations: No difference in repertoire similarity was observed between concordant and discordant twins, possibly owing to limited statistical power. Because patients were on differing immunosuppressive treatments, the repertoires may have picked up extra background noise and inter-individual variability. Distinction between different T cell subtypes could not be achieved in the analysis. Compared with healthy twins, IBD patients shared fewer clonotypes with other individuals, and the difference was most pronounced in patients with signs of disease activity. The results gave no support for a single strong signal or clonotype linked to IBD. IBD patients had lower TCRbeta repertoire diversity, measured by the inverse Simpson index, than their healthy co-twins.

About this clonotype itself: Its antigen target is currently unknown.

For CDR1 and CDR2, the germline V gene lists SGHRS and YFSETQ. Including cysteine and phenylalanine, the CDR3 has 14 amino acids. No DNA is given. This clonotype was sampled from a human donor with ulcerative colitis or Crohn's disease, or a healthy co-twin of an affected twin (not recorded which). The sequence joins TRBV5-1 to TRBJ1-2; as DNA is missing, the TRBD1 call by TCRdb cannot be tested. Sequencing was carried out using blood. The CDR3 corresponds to CASSLGTGDYSYTF. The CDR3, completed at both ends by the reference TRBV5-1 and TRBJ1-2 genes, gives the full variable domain KAGVTQTPRYLIKTRGQQVTLSCSPISGHRSVSWYQQTPGQGLQFLFEYFSETQRNKGNFPGRFSGRQFSNSRSEMNVSTLELGDSALYLCASSLGTGDYSYTFGSGTRLTVV.